A selection of T cell receptor beta chains follows, all from one sample in a study of somatic mutations in cytotoxic T cells in rheumatoid arthritis. Profiled with immunoSEQ multiplex PCR; TCRdb holds only in-frame clones, not every one. The repertoire consists of nearly 11,000 clones, with 70% to 85% occurring once and the leading ten covering roughly 9%. Input material: CD8+ T cells sorted from blood. All receptors come from a woman in her fifties or sixties with rheumatoid arthritis. Each CDR3 is given without its conserved first and last residue. Rows may omit the clone size; those that give it use once, few, many or a size class.

clone_size: .; v_call: TRBV19; j_call: TRBJ1-1; cdr3_aa: ASRPLRIGTGGKDTEAF
clone_size: .; v_call: TRBV27; j_call: TRBJ2-2; cdr3_aa: ASSPLGVVQTGELF
clone_size: .; v_call: TRBV4-2; j_call: TRBJ2-5; cdr3_aa: ASSQERGLEGETQY
clone_size: .; v_call: TRBV28; j_call: TRBJ2-1; cdr3_aa: ASSLWNQRDSPYNEQF
clone_size: .; v_call: TRBV29-1; j_call: TRBJ1-1; cdr3_aa: SVQSGMENTEAF
clone_size: .; v_call: TRBV5-5; j_call: TRBJ2-7; cdr3_aa: ASSLVGAHEQY
clone_size: .; v_call: TRBV2; j_call: TRBJ1-6; cdr3_aa: ASSDPEGQAGGISPLH
clone_size: .; v_call: TRBV5-4; j_call: TRBJ2-6; cdr3_aa: ASSHWEDSSGANVLT
clone_size: .; v_call: TRBV29-1; j_call: TRBJ2-2; cdr3_aa: SVGSGGAGELF
clone_size: .; v_call: TRBV7-8; j_call: TRBJ1-2; cdr3_aa: ASSLGREDYYDYT
clone_size: .; v_call: TRBV27; j_call: TRBJ2-1; cdr3_aa: ASRVGLALYNEQF
clone_size: once; v_call: TRBV5-8; j_call: TRBJ2-3; cdr3_aa: ASSLIGLAGEADTQY
clone_size: .; v_call: TRBV5-4; j_call: TRBJ2-1; cdr3_aa: ASSWGREINEQF
clone_size: .; v_call: TRBV13; j_call: TRBJ2-1; cdr3_aa: ASSSSSDEQF
clone_size: .; v_call: TRBV19; j_call: TRBJ2-7; cdr3_aa: ASSIRRAYGQY
clone_size: .; v_call: TRBV5-5; j_call: TRBJ1-4; cdr3_aa: ASSWTPGEKLF
clone_size: .; v_call: TRBV6-5; j_call: TRBJ1-5; cdr3_aa: ASRDRDNQPQH
clone_size: .; v_call: TRBV29-1; j_call: TRBJ2-2; cdr3_aa: SVYWAGWGDRNRGQDTGELS
clone_size: few; v_call: TRBV29-1; j_call: TRBJ2-3; cdr3_aa: SVSGKGTDTQY
clone_size: .; v_call: TRBV25-1; j_call: TRBJ1-2; cdr3_aa: ASSFGQVARGYT
clone_size: once; v_call: TRBV9; j_call: TRBJ2-1; cdr3_aa: ASSAGASYNEQF
clone_size: .; v_call: TRBV4-1; j_call: TRBJ1-4; cdr3_aa: ASSQEGSPNEKLF
clone_size: .; v_call: TRBV28; j_call: TRBJ2-5; cdr3_aa: ASSPSFETQY
clone_size: .; v_call: TRBV9; j_call: TRBJ1-1; cdr3_aa: ASSAEQGFVAEAF
clone_size: .; v_call: TRBV19; j_call: TRBJ1-2; cdr3_aa: ASSMTVGQASLRGYT
clone_size: few; v_call: TRBV28; j_call: TRBJ2-7; cdr3_aa: ASSLGYSGSEQY
clone_size: .; v_call: TRBV27; j_call: TRBJ1-2; cdr3_aa: ASSLQAGGVYGYT
clone_size: .; v_call: TRBV6-9; j_call: TRBJ2-5; cdr3_aa: ASSSQTSGQETQY
clone_size: .; v_call: TRBV5-1; j_call: TRBJ1-1; cdr3_aa: ASSLGSPTEAF
clone_size: .; v_call: TRBV29-1; j_call: TRBJ1-4; cdr3_aa: SVEESTDTNEKLF
clone_size: .; v_call: TRBV7-8; j_call: TRBJ1-4; cdr3_aa: ASILHPGPTNEKLF
clone_size: few; v_call: TRBV21-1; j_call: TRBJ2-7; cdr3_aa: ASFSRGPYLYEQY
clone_size: .; v_call: TRBV9; j_call: TRBJ1-2; cdr3_aa: ASSPLRSLYGYT
clone_size: .; v_call: TRBV19; j_call: TRBJ2-1; cdr3_aa: ASSTLQSVDEQF
clone_size: once; v_call: TRBV27; j_call: TRBJ2-7; cdr3_aa: ASSFLGQTYEQY
clone_size: .; v_call: TRBV28; j_call: TRBJ1-2; cdr3_aa: ASSLAGLDYGYT
clone_size: .; v_call: TRBV29-1; j_call: TRBJ1-5; cdr3_aa: SVGGLGLPQH
clone_size: .; v_call: TRBV27; j_call: TRBJ2-7; cdr3_aa: ASSLGTGAGQY
clone_size: .; v_call: TRBV4-1; j_call: TRBJ2-1; cdr3_aa: ASSPYLAGVSYNEQF
clone_size: .; v_call: TRBV6-1; j_call: TRBJ2-1; cdr3_aa: ASSVGLLYNEQF
clone_size: .; v_call: TRBV7-9; j_call: TRBJ2-2; cdr3_aa: ASSPRTGGNDGELF
clone_size: .; v_call: TRBV6-5; j_call: TRBJ2-3; cdr3_aa: ASSWEGSTDTQY
clone_size: .; v_call: TRBV7-6; j_call: TRBJ1-2; cdr3_aa: ASSDLPPGRGGYT
clone_size: few; v_call: TRBV2; j_call: TRBJ1-4; cdr3_aa: ASTSRGNGEKLF
clone_size: .; v_call: TRBV19; j_call: TRBJ1-1; cdr3_aa: ASSIAGRHTEAF
clone_size: once; v_call: TRBV28; j_call: TRBJ2-3; cdr3_aa: ASSLVGVSTDTQY
clone_size: .; v_call: TRBV28; j_call: TRBJ2-2; cdr3_aa: ASSFTGNTGELF
clone_size: .; v_call: TRBV6-1; j_call: TRBJ2-1; cdr3_aa: ASFHGLVNEQF
clone_size: .; v_call: TRBV10-3; j_call: TRBJ2-1; cdr3_aa: AIRVLAGVGEEQF
clone_size: .; v_call: TRBV27; j_call: TRBJ2-7; cdr3_aa: ASSPGGYEQY
clone_size: .; v_call: TRBV11-1; j_call: TRBJ1-1; cdr3_aa: ASSRRQGVTRTEAF